This TCR beta chain is drawn from a study of cytomegalovirus exposure and HLA in healthy donors. Whole-study context: In an earlier analysis, around 100 million unique TCR beta sequences were found from some 180 million T cells.

This clone is a singleton in its sample. The antigen remains undetermined. Use of 60 Vbeta and 13 Jbeta primers characterized the PCR. TCRdb keeps only in-frame clones here, not all; method: immunoSEQ multiplex PCR. The data show 90,000 to 110,000 clones, roughly 80% seen once. V lost 5 bases, J lost 7 bases, and 12 bases stayed unmatched. Germline CDR1 is MDHEN and CDR2 is SYDVKM. The CDR3 extends over 15 amino acids. Study-wide findings and caveats: Immune exposure was documented only through CMV serostatus. V segments that were indistinguishable, TRBV6-2 and TRBV6-3 among them, were omitted from analysis. According to a later analysis, donors in an Asian-associated ancestry cluster reportedly had fewer N-insertions than the approximately 670-donor mean.

Sequenced input: PBMCs. This sequence originates from a man younger than 45 in good health and CMV-seropositive. This rearrangement joins TRBV28 to TRBJ1-1; 8 bases agree with TRBD1. CDR3 coding DNA: TGTGCCAGCAGTCCCTCCACAGGGGGACAAGGTGAAGCTTTCTTT. Residues: CASSPSTGGQGEAFF.